A single TCR beta chain is shown here with its context. Antigen unknown. The record originates from a study of cytomegalovirus exposure and HLA in healthy donors. Study outcomes and limitations: Within an earlier analysis, most TCR beta V segments proved productive either about 87% or about 30% of the time.

It was with 60 Vbeta and 13 Jbeta primers that the PCR ran. Using immunoSEQ multiplex PCR, the repertoire was profiled, and TCRdb retains in-frame clones only, with some absent. The sample holds about 82,000 clones, over 65% seen once. Trimming left V 2 bases short and J 7 bases short, with 9 bases between. Germline loops: CDR1 SNHLY, CDR2 FYNNEI. The CDR3 runs to 13 residues. The source material was PBMCs. The source of this sequence is a man in his forties or fifties in good health and CMV-seropositive. This sequence joins TRBV2 and TRBJ1-5; D remains ambiguous. The CDR3 bases are TGTGCCAGCAGTGAAATGAGGGAACAGCCCCAGCATTTT. This encodes CASSEMREQPQHF.